This T cell receptor (beta chain) appears in the sequencing data of a study of identifying expanded T cells in peripheral blood (dated by TCRdb to about 2019). In terms of the full investigation: Technical replicates were generated by sequencing separate aliquots of the same genomic DNA pool, and four replicates were compared pairwise.

No immune events, such as infections, were documented for the healthy donors during the collection period. To calibrate time-dependent variance in a beta-binomial model of T-cell clone differential abundance, blood repertoires from healthy donors were used as a training cohort. The training cohort comprised about ten healthy donors, 3 female and 7 male. The donors were between roughly 25 and 64 years old, with an average age of 43 years. Whole blood was collected from each healthy donor at three time points spaced approximately 2 weeks apart and obtained from a commercial supplier. For immunosequencing, genomic DNA was extracted from unsorted whole blood. The immunoSEQ Assay, which uses bias-controlled multiplex PCR amplification of genomic DNA, was used to profile TCRbeta CDR3 regions. On the study's bioinformatics: The absolute abundance of each unique TCRbeta CDR3 region was quantified after sequences were collapsed and filtered. Differential abundance was assessed using a binomial (Fisher-equivalent) model and a beta-binomial model in which time-dependent variance fitted from healthy donors was added. Clones with fewer than 5 combined templates were removed, and differential abundance was called for clones with a Benjamini-Hochberg FDR below 0.01. The form v = (b*log(k)+a)^2 was used to model beta-binomial variance as a function of total template count across the two samples. In its TCRdb copy, this immuneACCESS table keeps in-frame sequences only and misses some clones. Where compared with another copy, unresolved V genes explain less than half of these, and the others have no known cause. That table gives V, J and clone size, and the DNA gave D and trimming. Counted in this sample were about 110,000 clones; 88% of them appeared once. The top ten hold just under 8.5% of the sample.

For this clone: Its target antigen remains unknown. The input lacks base qualities; no much larger clone sits a single base away.

The paper as a whole reports these results and caveats: For all healthy donors, the variance in clone template counts between two-week samples rose significantly as total template count increased. The authors expected that biological variance in healthy repertoires might rise further over much longer intervals, such as months to years. The binomial model flagged 0.9 to 1.5 differentially abundant clones between technical replicates, compared with roughly 17 over around two weeks and 19 over approximately four weeks. Across all healthy-donor time intervals, the beta-binomial model significantly cut both the number of clones called differentially abundant and the false-positive rate.

After removal of 0 bases from V and 7 bases from J, the junction retains 5 bases not matched to a gene. From the cysteine up to the phenylalanine, the CDR3 has a length of 16 residues. This entry keeps only the CDR3 DNA: 48 bases, framed from base 1. The germline V gene (reference sequence) sets CDR1 to MNHNY and CDR2 to SVGAGI. This clonotype was sampled from a person aged 18 to 75 in good health. The chain links TRBV6-6 with TRBJ1-5; the central 11 bases match TRBD1. The sequencing input was blood. This receptor carries the CDR3 CASSYSGDRGRQPQHF. The sequenced DNA is TGTGCCAGCAGTTACTCCGGGGACAGGGGGAGGCAGCCCCAGCATTTT.